One and the same sample provided the 2 T cell receptor beta chains below, sequenced in a study of patients and donors after allogeneic stem cell transplantation. TCRdb re-analysed the RT-PCR reads in MiXCR, keeping a single row per CDR3 protein. The sample yields over 350,000 distinct CDR3 sequences, 16% seen once. The sample consisted of blood, either unsorted or a sorted T cell fraction (not recorded which). Receptor source: a human donor who was either an allogeneic HSCT recipient or a stem cell or donor lymphocyte infusion donor (not recorded which). It is not recorded whose cells these are; they may come from a transplant donor.

This clonotype showed up many times. The chain joins TRBV29-1 to TRBJ1-3; 9 bases align to TRBD1. CDR1 is SQVTM, CDR2 ANQGSEA, per germline. The V segment lost 4 bases and the J segment 9 bases; nucleotides outside the gene matches: 7. This CDR3 is 13 amino acids long. The DNA for the CDR3 is TGCAGCGTTGCGGGGACAGGGAGAGCCACCATATATTTT. Protein product: CSVAGTGRATIYF. The variable domain in full, with the rest retrieved from reference TRBV29-1 and TRBJ1-3, is SAVISQKPSRDICQRGTSLTIQCQVDSQVTMMFWYRQQPGQSLTLIATANQGSEATYESGFVIDKFPISRPNLTFSTLTVSNMSPEDSSIYLCSVAGTGRATIYFGEGSWLTVV.

The CDR3 DNA reads as TGCAGTGCAAAGCGACGGGACAGGGGAACGAACACCGGGGAGCTGTTTTTT. Its protein is CSAKRRDRGTNTGELFF. The rearrangement uses TRBV20-1 and TRBJ2-2, with 10 positions matching TRBD1. CDR1 and CDR2 (germline): DFQATT, SNEGSKA (reference sequence). The CDR3 spans 17 residues. V dropped 6 bases and J dropped 0; count of bases not matched to a gene: 10.